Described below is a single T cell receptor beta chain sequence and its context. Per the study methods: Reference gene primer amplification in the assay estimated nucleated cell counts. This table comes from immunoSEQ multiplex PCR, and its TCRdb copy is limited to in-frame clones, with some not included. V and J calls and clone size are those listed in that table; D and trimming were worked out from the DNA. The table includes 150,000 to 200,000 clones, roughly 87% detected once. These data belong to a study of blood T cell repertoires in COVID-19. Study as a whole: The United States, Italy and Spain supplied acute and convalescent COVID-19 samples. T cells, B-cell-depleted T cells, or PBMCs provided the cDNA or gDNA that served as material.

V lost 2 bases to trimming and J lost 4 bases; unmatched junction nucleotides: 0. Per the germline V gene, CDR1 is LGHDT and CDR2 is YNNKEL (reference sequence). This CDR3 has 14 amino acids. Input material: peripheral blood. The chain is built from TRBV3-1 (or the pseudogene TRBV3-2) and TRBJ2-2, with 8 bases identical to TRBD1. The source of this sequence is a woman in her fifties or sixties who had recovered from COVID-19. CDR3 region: CASSQTGGTGELFF. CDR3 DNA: TGTGCCAGCAGCCAAACAGGGGGCACCGGGGAGCTGTTTTTT.